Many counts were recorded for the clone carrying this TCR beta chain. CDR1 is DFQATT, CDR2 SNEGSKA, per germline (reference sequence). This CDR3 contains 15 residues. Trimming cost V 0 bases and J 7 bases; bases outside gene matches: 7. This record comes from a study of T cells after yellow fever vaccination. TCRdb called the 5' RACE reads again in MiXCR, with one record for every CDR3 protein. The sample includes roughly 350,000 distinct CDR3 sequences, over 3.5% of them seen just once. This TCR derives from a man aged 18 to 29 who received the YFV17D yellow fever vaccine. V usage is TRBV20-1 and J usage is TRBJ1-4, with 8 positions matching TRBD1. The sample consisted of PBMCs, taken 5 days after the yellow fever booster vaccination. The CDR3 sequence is CSARDPKQGAEKLFF. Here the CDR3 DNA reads TGCAGTGCTAGAGATCCCAAGCAGGGGGCTGAAAAACTGTTTTTT.